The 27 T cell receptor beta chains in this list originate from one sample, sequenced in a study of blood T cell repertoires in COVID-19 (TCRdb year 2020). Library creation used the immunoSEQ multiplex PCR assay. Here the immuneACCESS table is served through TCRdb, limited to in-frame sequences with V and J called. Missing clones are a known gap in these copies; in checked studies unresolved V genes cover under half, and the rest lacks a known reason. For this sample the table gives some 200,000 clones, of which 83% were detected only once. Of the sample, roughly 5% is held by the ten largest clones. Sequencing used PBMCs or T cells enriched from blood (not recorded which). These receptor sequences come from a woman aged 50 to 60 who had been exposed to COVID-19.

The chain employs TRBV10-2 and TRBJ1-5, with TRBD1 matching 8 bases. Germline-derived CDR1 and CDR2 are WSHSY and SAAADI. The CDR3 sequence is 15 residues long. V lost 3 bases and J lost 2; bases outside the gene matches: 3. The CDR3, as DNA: TGCGCCAGCAGTGAAACGGGACAGGGCAATCAGCCCCAGCATTTT. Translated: CASSETGQGNQPQHF.

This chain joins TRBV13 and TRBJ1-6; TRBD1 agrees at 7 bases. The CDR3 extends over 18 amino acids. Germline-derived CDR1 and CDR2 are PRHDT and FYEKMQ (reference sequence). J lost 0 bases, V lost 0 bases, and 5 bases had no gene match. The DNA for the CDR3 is TGTGCCAGCAGCTTAGGACAGGGGATACGCTCCTATAATTCACCCCTCCACTTT. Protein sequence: CASSLGQGIRSYNSPLHF.

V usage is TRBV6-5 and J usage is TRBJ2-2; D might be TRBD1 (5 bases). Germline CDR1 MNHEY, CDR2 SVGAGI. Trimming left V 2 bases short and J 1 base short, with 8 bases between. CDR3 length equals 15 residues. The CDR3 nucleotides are TGTGCCAGCAGTTACGGAAGGGGGAACACCGGGGAGCTGTTTTTT. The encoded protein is CASSYGRGNTGELFF.

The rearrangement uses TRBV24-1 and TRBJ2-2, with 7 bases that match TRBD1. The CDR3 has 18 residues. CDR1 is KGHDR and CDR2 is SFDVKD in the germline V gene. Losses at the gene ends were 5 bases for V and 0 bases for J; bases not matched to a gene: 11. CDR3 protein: CATSALRDSWANTGELFF. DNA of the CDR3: TGTGCCACCAGTGCCCTTAGGGACAGTTGGGCGAACACCGGGGAGCTGTTTTTT.

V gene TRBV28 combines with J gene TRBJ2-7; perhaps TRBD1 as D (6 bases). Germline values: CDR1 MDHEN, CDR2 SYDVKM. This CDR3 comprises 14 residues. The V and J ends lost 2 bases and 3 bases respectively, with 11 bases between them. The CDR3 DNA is TGTGCCAGCAGTTTACTCCAGGGGATCTACGAGCAGTACTTC. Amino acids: CASSLLQGIYEQYF.

The CDR3 DNA reads TGTGCCAGCTCACTTTCGCGGGACAATGAGCAGTTCTTC. This translates into CASSLSRDNEQFF. The chain joins TRBV18 to TRBJ2-1; TRBD2 might be the D (5 bases). The CDR3 covers 13 residues. Germline V gene sequence: CDR1 KGHSH, CDR2 LQKENI. V lost 4 bases and J lost 5, with 9 bases in between.

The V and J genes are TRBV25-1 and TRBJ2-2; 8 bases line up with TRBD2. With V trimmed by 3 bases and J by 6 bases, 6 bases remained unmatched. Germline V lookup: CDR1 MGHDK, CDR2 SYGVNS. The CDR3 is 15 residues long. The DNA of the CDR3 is TGTGCCAGCAGTGATGCCGGGGGGGCATCCGGGGAGCTGTTTTTT. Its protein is CASSDAGGASGELFF.

CDR3 region: CASSLDTADSEFF. The DNA of the CDR3 is TGCGCCAGCAGCTTGGACACAGCGGATTCGGAGTTCTTC. J is TRBJ2-1 and V is TRBV5-1, with a weak D call TRBD2 (5 bases). V gave up 0 bases and J gave up 14 bases, with 15 bases separating them. The CDR3 loop spans 13 amino acids. Germline V gene lookup returns CDR1 SGHRS and CDR2 YFSETQ.

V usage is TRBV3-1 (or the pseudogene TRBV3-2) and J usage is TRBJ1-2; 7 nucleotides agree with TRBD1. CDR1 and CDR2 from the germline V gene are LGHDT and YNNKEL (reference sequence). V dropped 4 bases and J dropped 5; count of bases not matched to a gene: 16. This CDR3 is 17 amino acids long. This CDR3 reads CASSPHRGLKWGYGYTF. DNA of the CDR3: TGTGCCAGCAGCCCCCATAGGGGGCTTAAGTGGGGGTATGGCTACACCTTC.

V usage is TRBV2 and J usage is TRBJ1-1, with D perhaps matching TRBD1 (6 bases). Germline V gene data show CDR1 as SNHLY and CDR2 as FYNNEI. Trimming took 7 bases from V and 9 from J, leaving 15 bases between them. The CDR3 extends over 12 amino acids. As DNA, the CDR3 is TGTGCCAGCACACAACAGGGTGGAAAAGCTTTCTTT. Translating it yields CASTQQGGKAFF.

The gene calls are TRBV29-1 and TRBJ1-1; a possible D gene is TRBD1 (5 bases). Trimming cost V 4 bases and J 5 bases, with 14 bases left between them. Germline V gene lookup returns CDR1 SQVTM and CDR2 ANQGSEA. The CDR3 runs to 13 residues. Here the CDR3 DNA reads TGCAGCGTTGCGGGCAGGGCGGCGACTGAAGCTTTCTTT. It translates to CSVAGRAATEAFF.

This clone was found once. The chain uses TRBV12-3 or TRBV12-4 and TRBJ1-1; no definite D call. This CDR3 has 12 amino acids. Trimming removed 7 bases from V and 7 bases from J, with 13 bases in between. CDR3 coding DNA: TGTGCCAGCACTCTTGGGAGGTATGAAGCTTTCTTT. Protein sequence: CASTLGRYEAFF.

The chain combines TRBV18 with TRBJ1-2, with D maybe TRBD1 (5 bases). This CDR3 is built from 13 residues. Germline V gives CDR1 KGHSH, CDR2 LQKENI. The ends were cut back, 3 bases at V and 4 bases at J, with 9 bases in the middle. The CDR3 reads CASSPPQGYGYTF. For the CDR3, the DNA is TGTGCCAGCTCACCTCCCCAGGGCTATGGCTACACCTTC.

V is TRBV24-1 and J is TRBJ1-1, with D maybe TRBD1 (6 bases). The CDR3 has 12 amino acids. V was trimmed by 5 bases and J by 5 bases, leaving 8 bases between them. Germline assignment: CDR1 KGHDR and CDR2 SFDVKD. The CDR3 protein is CATSAQGTEAFF. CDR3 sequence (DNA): TGTGCCACCAGTGCGCAGGGGACTGAAGCTTTCTTT.

CDR3 protein: CASSIGGGRAFF. The CDR3 bases are TGTGCCAGTAGTATAGGAGGGGGTAGGGCTTTCTTT. The chain uses TRBV19 and TRBJ1-1, with a possible D match to TRBD1 (6 bases). The V gene's germline CDR1 is LNHDA and CDR2 SQIVND (reference sequence). The CDR3 extends over 12 amino acids. Trimming removed 1 base at V and 11 bases at J, with 11 bases between.

CDR3 sequence: CASSSGTGPRHDF. In nucleotides, the CDR3 is TGTGCCAGCAGCTCCGGAACAGGACCTAGGCATGACTTC. The rearrangement links TRBV21-1 to TRBJ2-7; the table's D gene call, TRBD1, was not cross checked with the DNA. TRBV21-1 is termed a pseudogene. The CDR3 is made up of 13 amino acids.

CDR3 region: CASSPPDRRGEKLFF. The CDR3 nucleotides are TGTGCCAGCAGCCCCCCGGACAGACGAGGTGAAAAACTGTTTTTT. This rearrangement joins TRBV5-6 to TRBJ1-4, with D tentatively TRBD1 (6 bases). V shed 4 bases and J shed 7 bases, with 17 bases lying between them. Germline V gene sequence: CDR1 SGHDT, CDR2 YYEEEE. The CDR3 consists of 15 residues.

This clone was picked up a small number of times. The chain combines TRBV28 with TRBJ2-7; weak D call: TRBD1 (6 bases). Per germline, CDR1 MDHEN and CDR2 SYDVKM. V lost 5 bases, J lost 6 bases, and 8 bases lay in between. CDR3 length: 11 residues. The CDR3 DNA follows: TGTGCCAGCAGTCAGGGGCCCGAGCAGTACTTC. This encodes CASSQGPEQYF.

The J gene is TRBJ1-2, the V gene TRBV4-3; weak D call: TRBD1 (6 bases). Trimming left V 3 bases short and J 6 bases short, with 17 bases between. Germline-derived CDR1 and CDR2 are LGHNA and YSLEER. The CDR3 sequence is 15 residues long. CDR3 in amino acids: CASSHHPTPGDGYTF. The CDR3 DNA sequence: TGCGCCAGCAGCCACCACCCGACCCCAGGGGATGGCTACACCTTC.

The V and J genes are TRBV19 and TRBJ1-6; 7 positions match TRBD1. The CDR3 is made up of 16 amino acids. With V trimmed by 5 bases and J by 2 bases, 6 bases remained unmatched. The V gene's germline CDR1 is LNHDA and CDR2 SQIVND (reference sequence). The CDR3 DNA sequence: TGTGCCAGTAGTCCGACCGGGACAGCCTATAATTCACCCCTCCACTTT. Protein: CASSPTGTAYNSPLHF.

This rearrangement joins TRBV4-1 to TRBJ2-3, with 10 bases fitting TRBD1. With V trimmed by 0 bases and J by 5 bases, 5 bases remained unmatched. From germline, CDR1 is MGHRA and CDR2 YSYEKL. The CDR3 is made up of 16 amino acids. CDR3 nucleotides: TGCGCCAGCAGCCAAGATCGACAGGGGGCGATAGATACGCAGTATTTT. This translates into CASSQDRQGAIDTQYF.

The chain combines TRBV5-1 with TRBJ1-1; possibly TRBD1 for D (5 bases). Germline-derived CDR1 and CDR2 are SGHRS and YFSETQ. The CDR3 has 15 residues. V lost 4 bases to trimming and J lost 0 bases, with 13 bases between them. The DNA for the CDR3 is TGCGCCAGCAGCCCACGGACAAGCATGAACACTGAAGCTTTCTTT. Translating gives CASSPRTSMNTEAFF.

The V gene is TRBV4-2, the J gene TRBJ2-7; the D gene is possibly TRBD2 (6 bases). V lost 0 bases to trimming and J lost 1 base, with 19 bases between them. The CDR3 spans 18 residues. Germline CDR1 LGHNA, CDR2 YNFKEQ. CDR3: CASSQDITVAGTSYEQYF. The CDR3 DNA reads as TGTGCCAGCAGCCAAGATATCACCGTGGCGGGGACGTCCTACGAGCAGTACTTC.

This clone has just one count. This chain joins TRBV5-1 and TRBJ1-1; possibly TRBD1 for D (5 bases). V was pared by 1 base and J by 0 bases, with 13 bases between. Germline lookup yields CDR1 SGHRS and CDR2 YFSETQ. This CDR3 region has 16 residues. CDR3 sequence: CASSLRPGKVNTEAFF. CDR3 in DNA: TGCGCCAGCAGCTTGAGGCCAGGGAAAGTGAACACTGAAGCTTTCTTT.

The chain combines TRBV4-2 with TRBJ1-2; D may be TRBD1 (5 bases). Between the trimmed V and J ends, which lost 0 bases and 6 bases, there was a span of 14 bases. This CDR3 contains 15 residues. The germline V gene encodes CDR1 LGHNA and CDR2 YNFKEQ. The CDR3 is CASSQDPPGRHGYTF. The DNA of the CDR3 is TGTGCCAGCAGCCAAGACCCTCCAGGGAGGCATGGCTACACCTTC.

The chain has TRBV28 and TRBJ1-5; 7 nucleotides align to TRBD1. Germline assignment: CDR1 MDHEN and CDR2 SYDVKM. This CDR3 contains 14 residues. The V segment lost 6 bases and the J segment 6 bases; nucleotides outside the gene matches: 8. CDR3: CASSTGTVVQPQHF. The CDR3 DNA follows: TGTGCCAGCAGCACCGGGACAGTCGTTCAGCCCCAGCATTTT.

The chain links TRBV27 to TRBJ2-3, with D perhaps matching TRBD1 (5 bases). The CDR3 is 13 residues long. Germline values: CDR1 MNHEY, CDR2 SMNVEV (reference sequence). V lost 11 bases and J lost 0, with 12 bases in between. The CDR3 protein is CASRRVSTDTQYF. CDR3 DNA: TGTGCCTCCCGCAGGGTGAGCACAGATACGCAGTATTTT.